This record covers a single TCR beta chain. Enrolled during active infection, Seattle patients were then followed longitudinally. The sample originates from a study of blood T cell repertoires in COVID-19. At the level of the study: Samples of COVID-19 (acute and convalescent) were obtained from the United States, Italy and Spain.

Trimming took off 8 bases at V and 4 bases at J, with 11 bases between the two ends. The CDR3 consists of 12 residues. Germline V gene data show CDR1 as LGHNA and CDR2 as YNFKEQ. Authors' analysis steps: From reference gene primer amplification, estimates of nucleated cell counts were derived. Profiling relied on immunoSEQ multiplex PCR, and the TCRdb table lists in-frame clones only, not all of them. For V, J and clone size, that table is used; D and trimming come from the DNA. The sample holds around 330,000 clones, around 88% seen once. The clonotype comes from a woman aged 30 to 39 with COVID-19, enrolled during active disease. The sample consisted of peripheral blood. The V call is TRBV4-2, the J call TRBJ1-2; D possibly corresponds to TRBD1 (6 bases). The CDR3 spells CASAGVTYGYTF. In DNA, the CDR3 is TGTGCCAGCGCAGGGGTTACCTATGGCTACACCTTC.